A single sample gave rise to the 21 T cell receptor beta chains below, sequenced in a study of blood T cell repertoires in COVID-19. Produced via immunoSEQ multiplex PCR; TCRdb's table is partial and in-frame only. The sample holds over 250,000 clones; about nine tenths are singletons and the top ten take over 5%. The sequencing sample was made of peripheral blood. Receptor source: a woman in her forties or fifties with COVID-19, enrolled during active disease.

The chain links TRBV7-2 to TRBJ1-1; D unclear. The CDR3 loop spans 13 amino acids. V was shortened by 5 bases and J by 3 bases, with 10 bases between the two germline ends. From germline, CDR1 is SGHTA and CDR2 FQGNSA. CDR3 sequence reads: CASSGRVDTEAFF. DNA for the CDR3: TGTGCCAGCAGCGGGAGGGTGGACACTGAAGCTTTCTTT.

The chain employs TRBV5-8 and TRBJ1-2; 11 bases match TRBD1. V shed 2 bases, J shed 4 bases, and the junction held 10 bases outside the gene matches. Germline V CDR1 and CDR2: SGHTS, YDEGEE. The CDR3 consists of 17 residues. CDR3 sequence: CASSLQPGQGGIYGYTF. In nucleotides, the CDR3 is TGTGCCAGCAGCTTACAGCCGGGACAGGGGGGGATCTATGGCTACACCTTC.

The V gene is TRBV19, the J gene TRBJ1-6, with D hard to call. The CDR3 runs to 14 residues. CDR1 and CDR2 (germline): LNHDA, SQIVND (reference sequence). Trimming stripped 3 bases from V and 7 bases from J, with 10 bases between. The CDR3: CASSILGRNSPLHF. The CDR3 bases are TGTGCCAGTAGTATTCTAGGGAGGAATTCACCCCTCCACTTT.

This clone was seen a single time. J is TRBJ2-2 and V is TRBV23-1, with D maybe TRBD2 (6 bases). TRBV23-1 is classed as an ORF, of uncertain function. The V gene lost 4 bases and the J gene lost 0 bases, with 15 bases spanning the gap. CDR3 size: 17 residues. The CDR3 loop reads CASSPPVGGANTGELFF. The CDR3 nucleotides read TGCGCCAGCAGTCCCCCCGTGGGGGGAGCGAACACCGGGGAGCTGTTTTTT.

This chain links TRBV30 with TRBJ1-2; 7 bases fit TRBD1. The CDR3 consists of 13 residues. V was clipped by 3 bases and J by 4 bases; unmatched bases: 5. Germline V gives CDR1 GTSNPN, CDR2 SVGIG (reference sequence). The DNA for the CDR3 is TGTGCCTGGAGGACCGGGACAGCCTATGGCTACACCTTC. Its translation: CAWRTGTAYGYTF.

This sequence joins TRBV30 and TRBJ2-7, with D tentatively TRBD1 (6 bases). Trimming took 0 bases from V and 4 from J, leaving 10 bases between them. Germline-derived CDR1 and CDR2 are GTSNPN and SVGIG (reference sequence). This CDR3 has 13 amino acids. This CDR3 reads CAWSVQGGYEQYF. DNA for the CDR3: TGTGCCTGGAGTGTACAGGGTGGGTACGAGCAGTACTTC.

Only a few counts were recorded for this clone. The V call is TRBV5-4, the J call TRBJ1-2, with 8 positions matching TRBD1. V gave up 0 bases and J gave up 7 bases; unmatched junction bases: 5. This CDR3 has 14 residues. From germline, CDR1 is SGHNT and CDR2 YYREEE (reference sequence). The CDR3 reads CASSLVRQGSGYTF. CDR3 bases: TGTGCCAGCAGCTTGGTACGACAGGGGAGTGGCTACACCTTC.

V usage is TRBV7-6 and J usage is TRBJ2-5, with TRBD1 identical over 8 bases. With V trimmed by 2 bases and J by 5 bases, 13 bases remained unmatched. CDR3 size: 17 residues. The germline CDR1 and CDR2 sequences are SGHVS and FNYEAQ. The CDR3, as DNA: TGTGCCAGCAGCTTACAGGACAGGGTCGATCCTAGGGAGACCCAGTACTTC. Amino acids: CASSLQDRVDPRETQYF.

The CDR3 protein is CASSWTGNMNTEAFF. The CDR3, as DNA: TGCGCCAGCAGTTGGACGGGGAATATGAACACTGAAGCTTTCTTT. The chain is built from TRBV5-1 and TRBJ1-1; D is unresolved. CDR3 length equals 15 residues. Germline CDR1 reads SGHRS; CDR2 reads YFSETQ. V was clipped by 5 bases and J by 0 bases, with 14 bases between them.

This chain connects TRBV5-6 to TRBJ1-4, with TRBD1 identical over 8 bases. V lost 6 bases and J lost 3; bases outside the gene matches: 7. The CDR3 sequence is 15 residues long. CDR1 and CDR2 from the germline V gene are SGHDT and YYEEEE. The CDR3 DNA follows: TGTGCCAGCACCGGGTGGGACAGGCCTAATGAAAAACTGTTTTTT. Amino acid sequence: CASTGWDRPNEKLFF.

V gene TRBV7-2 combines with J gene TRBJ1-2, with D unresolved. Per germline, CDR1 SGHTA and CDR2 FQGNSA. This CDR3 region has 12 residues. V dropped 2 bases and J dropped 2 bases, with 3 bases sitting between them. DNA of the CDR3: TGTGCCAGCAGCTTAATAAACTATGGCTACACCTTC. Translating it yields CASSLINYGYTF.

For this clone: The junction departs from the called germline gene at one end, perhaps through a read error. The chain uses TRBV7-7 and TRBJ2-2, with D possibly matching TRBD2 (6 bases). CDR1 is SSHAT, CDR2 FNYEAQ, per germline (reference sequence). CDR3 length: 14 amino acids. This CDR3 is CASSYSGNTGELFF. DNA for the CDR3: TGTGCTAGCAGCTATAGCGGGAACACCGGGGAGCTGTTTTTT.

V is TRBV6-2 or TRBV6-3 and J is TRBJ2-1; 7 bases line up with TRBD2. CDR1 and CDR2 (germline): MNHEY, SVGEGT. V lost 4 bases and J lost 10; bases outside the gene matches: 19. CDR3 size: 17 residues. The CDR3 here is CASSLESGARGFVEQFF. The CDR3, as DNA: TGTGCCAGCAGTTTGGAAAGCGGGGCGCGTGGATTCGTGGAGCAGTTCTTC.

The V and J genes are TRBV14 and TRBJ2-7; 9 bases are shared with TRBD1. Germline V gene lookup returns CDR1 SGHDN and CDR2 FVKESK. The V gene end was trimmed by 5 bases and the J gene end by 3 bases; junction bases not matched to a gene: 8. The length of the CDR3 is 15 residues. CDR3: CASSLGQGLNYEQYF. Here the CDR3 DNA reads TGTGCCAGCAGCTTAGGACAGGGGTTAAACTACGAGCAGTACTTC.

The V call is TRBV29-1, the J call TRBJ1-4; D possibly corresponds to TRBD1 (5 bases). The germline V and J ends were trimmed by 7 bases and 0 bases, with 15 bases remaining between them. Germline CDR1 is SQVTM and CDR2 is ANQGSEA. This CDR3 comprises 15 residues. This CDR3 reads CSASGGTATNEKLFF. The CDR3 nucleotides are TGCAGCGCCTCCGGGGGGACTGCAACTAATGAAAAACTGTTTTTT.

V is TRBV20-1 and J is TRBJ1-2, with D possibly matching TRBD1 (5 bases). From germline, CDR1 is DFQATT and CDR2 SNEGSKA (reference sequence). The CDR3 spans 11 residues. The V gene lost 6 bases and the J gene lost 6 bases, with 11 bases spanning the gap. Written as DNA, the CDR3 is TGCAGTGCACCAGGGTGGGATGGCTACACCTTC. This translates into CSAPGWDGYTF.

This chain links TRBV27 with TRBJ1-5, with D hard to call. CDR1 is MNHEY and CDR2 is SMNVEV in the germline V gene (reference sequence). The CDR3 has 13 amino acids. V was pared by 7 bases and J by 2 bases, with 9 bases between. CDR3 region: CASKPTGNQPQHF. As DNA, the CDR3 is TGTGCCAGCAAACCCACAGGCAATCAGCCCCAGCATTTT.

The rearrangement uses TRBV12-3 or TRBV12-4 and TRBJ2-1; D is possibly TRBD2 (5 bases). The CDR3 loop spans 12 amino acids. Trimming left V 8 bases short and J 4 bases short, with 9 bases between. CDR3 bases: TGTGCCAGCCTCAAGCGGTACAATGAGCAGTTCTTC. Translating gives CASLKRYNEQFF.

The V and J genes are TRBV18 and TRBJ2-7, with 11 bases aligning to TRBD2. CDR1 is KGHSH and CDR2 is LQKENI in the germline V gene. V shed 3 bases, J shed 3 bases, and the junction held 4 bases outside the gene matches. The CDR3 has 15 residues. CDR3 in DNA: TGTGCCAGCTCACCCACCGGGACTAGCGGCTACGAGCAGTACTTC. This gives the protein CASSPTGTSGYEQYF.

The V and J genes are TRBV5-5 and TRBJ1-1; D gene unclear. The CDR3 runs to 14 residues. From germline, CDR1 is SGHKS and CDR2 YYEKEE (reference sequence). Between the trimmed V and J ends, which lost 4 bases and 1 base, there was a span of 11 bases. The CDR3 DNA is TGTGCCAGCAGCCCTCGACTGGGGAACACTGAAGCTTTCTTT. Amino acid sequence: CASSPRLGNTEAFF.

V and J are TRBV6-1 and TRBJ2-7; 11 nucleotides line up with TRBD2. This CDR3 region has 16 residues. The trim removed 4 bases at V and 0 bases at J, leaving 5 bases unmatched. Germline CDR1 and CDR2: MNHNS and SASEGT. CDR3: CASSGRLAGSSYEQYF. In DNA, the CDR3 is TGTGCCAGCAGTGGCCGACTAGCGGGGAGCTCCTACGAGCAGTACTTC.